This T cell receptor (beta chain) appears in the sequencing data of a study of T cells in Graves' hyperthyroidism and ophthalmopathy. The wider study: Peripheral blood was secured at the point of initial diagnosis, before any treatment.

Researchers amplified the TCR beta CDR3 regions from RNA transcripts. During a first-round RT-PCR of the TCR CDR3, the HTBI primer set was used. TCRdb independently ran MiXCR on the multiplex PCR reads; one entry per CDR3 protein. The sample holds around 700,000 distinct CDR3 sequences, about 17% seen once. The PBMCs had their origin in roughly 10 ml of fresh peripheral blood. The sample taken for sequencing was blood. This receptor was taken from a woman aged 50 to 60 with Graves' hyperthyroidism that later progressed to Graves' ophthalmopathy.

The CDR3: CASDYRDRYGYTF. The CDR3 bases are TGTGCTAGTGACTACCGGGACAGATATGGCTACACCTTC. V and J are TRBV12-5 and TRBJ1-2; TRBD1 matches at 7 bases. The CDR3 runs to 13 residues. Germline-derived CDR1 and CDR2 are LGHNT and FRNRAP. V was clipped by 7 bases and J by 5 bases; unmatched bases: 7.